Presented here are 10 T cell receptor beta chains from one specimen sequenced in a study of blood T cell repertoires in COVID-19. Sequencing was performed with immunoSEQ multiplex PCR; in TCRdb, only in-frame clones are kept and a portion is missing. The sample carries 140,000 or so clones, roughly three quarters recorded once. The sample comprised peripheral blood. Receptors originate from a man between 60 and 70 years old with acute or convalescent COVID-19.

CDR3 region: CSVEESGANVLTF. CDR3 in DNA: TGCAGCGTCGAGGAGTCTGGGGCCAACGTCCTGACTTTC. This chain uses TRBV29-1 with TRBJ2-6; D is undetermined. This CDR3 has 13 residues. Deletions cut 6 bases from V and 1 base from J, with 7 bases between. The germline gives CDR1 SQVTM, CDR2 ANQGSEA. Full variable domain (rest looked up from reference TRBV29-1 and TRBJ2-6): SAVISQKPSRDICQRGTSLTIQCQVDSQVTMMFWYRQQPGQSLTLIATANQGSEATYESGFVIDKFPISRPNLTFSTLTVSNMSPEDSSIYLCSVEESGANVLTFGAGSRLTVL.

The chain carries TRBV2 and TRBJ2-5; TRBD1 aligns across 12 bases. This CDR3 comprises 14 residues. Trimming took 8 bases from V and 5 from J; bases not matched to a gene: 6. CDR1 SNHLY and CDR2 FYNNEI come from the germline V gene. The CDR3 reads CASLGQGAGETQYF. The CDR3 nucleotides read TGTGCCAGCCTGGGACAGGGGGCAGGGGAGACCCAGTACTTC. Variable domain in full (rest from reference TRBV2 and TRBJ2-5): EPEVTQTPSHQVTQMGQEVILRCVPISNHLYFYWYRQILGQKVEFLVSFYNNEISEKSEIFDDQFSVERPDGSNFTLKIRSTKLEDSAMYFCASLGQGAGETQYFGPGTRLLVL.

In nucleotides, the CDR3 is TGTGCCAGCAGCCTGGAAAGCGGCACAGATACGCAGTATTTT. It yields the protein CASSLESGTDTQYF. The chain has TRBV6-4 and TRBJ2-3; D call uncertain. V lost 6 bases to trimming and J lost 1 base, with 11 bases between them. CDR1 MRHNA and CDR2 SNTAGT come from the germline V gene. The CDR3 sequence is 14 residues long.

The gene calls are TRBV4-2 and TRBJ1-5, with TRBD1 as a possible D gene (5 bases). The CDR3 extends over 16 amino acids. Germline CDR1 and CDR2: LGHNA and YNFKEQ. Trimming took off 1 base at V and 2 bases at J, with 12 bases between the two ends. CDR3 protein: CASSQVGGEGNQPQHF. CDR3 nucleotides: TGTGCCAGCAGCCAAGTAGGAGGGGAAGGCAATCAGCCCCAGCATTTT.

The chain uses TRBV30 and TRBJ2-7; TRBD1 is a possible D gene (6 bases). CDR3 size: 12 residues. CDR1 is GTSNPN and CDR2 is SVGIG in the germline V gene (reference sequence). V lost 1 base and J 5 bases, leaving 9 bases between the germline ends. CDR3 in DNA: TGTGCCTGGAGTGGAGGGGGTCACGAGCAGTACTTC. It is translated as CAWSGGGHEQYF.

This chain uses TRBV2 with TRBJ2-7; D not resolved. The V end was cut by 5 bases, the J end by 0 bases, with 2 bases between. The CDR3 contains 11 residues. CDR1 and CDR2 (germline): SNHLY, FYNNEI. The chain's CDR3 is CASSLSYEQYF. The CDR3, as DNA: TGTGCCAGCAGTCTCTCCTACGAGCAGTACTTC.

The V and J genes are TRBV28 and TRBJ1-5; 9 bases align to TRBD1. The germline V gene has CDR1 MDHEN and CDR2 SYDVKM. V shed 4 bases and J 12 bases; nucleotides not matched to a gene: 4. The CDR3 spans 12 residues. Here the CDR3 DNA reads TGTGCCAGCAGTTCCCTGGACAGGGGCCAGCATTTT. Its translation is CASSSLDRGQHF.

The J gene is TRBJ1-2, the V gene TRBV27, with no clear D. The CDR3 is made up of 13 amino acids. The germline V gene encodes CDR1 MNHEY and CDR2 SMNVEV (reference sequence). V was shortened by 7 bases and J by 8 bases, with 17 bases between the two germline ends. The CDR3 is CASTPRLGVGYTF. Here the CDR3 DNA reads TGTGCCAGCACCCCGAGGCTGGGTGTAGGCTACACCTTC.

CDR3 sequence (DNA): TGTGCCAGCAGCGTCGGGGCTAGCGCTAATACCTACGAGCAGTACTTC. It yields the protein CASSVGASANTYEQYF. This chain links TRBV11-2 with TRBJ2-7, with TRBD2 as a possible D gene (6 bases). The ends were cut back, 5 bases at V and 2 bases at J, with 19 bases in the middle. From germline, CDR1 is SGHAT and CDR2 FQNNGV. The CDR3 spans 16 residues. The full variable domain, with the rest looked up from reference TRBV11-2 and TRBJ2-7, is EAGVAQSPRYKIIEKRQSVAFWCNPISGHATLYWYQQILGQGPKLLIQFQNNGVVDDSQLPKDRFSAERLKGVDSTLKIQPAKLEDSAVYLCASSVGASANTYEQYFGPGTRLTVT.

The chain has TRBV7-4 and TRBJ1-2; 9 bases are shared with TRBD1. CDR1 SGHVT and CDR2 SQSDAQ come from the germline V gene. V lost 8 bases to trimming and J lost 0 bases; unmatched junction nucleotides: 22. CDR3 size: 20 residues. The CDR3 loop is CASPLGQGIFFYQSNYGYTF. The CDR3 DNA is TGTGCCAGCCCATTGGGACAGGGAATCTTTTTTTACCAATCTAACTATGGCTACACCTTC.